The clone carrying this TCR beta chain was observed a handful of times. The antigen remains unidentified. TCRdb re-analysed the RT-PCR reads in MiXCR, keeping a single row per CDR3 protein. The sample gives about 580,000 distinct CDR3 sequences, 14% of which show up once; approximately 10% is in the top ten. This specimen belongs to a study of response to subunit inactivated influenza vaccine. Regarding the study as a whole: Seasonal influenza vaccination, on each occasion, was suggested by the authors to recruit few new T cells.

V was shortened by 4 bases and J by 7 bases, with 17 bases between the two germline ends. Germline V gives CDR1 SGHVS, CDR2 FNYEAQ. The CDR3 is 14 residues long. This TCR was sampled from a man aged 50 to 59 who received an inactivated influenza vaccine. The chain combines TRBV7-6 with TRBJ2-7, with D tentatively TRBD1 (5 bases). The starting material was PBMCs from blood, obtained roughly 12 days after vaccination. The CDR3 DNA follows: TGTGCCAGCAGCTCCAGGGATGGATCTGGGGAGCAGTACTTC. It translates to CASSSRDGSGEQYF. Looking up the rest from reference TRBV7-6 and TRBJ2-7 gives the full variable domain: GAGVSQSPRYKVTKRGQDVALRCDPISGHVSLYWYRQALGQGPEFLTYFNYEAQQDKSGLPNDRFSAERPEGSISTLTIQRTEQRDSAMYRCASSSRDGSGEQYFGPGTRLTVT.